What follows are 17 T cell receptor beta chains derived from one specimen sequenced in a study of T cell changes during pregnancy in multiple sclerosis. Profiling relied on immunoSEQ multiplex PCR, and the TCRdb table lists in-frame clones only, not all of them. Here the sample spans around 50,000 clones, about nine tenths being singletons. The input for sequencing was peripheral blood, taken after pregnancy. All receptors come from a female donor in good health, enrolled as a control in a pregnancy study.

The chain has TRBV29-1 and TRBJ1-3, with D possibly matching TRBD1 (5 bases). Trimming stripped 6 bases from V and 0 bases from J, with 12 bases between. This CDR3 has 14 amino acids. Germline lookup yields CDR1 SQVTM and CDR2 ANQGSEA. Written as DNA, the CDR3 is TGCAGCGTGGGGCGGGACGGCTCTGGAAACACCATATATTTT. Translated, it gives CSVGRDGSGNTIYF.

This chain joins TRBV25-1 and TRBJ1-2; a possible D gene is TRBD1 (5 bases). The V and J ends lost 5 bases and 4 bases respectively, with 14 bases between them. The length of the CDR3 is 14 residues. Germline V gene sequence: CDR1 MGHDK, CDR2 SYGVNS. The CDR3 DNA follows: TGTGCCAGCAGTTCAATTGACAGTTTCTATGGCTACACCTTC. This sequence encodes CASSSIDSFYGYTF.

This clone was seen once. V and J are TRBV7-8 and TRBJ2-7, with D possibly matching TRBD2 (5 bases). The CDR3 contains 14 residues. Looked up from germline, CDR1 is SGHVS and CDR2 is FQNEAQ. Trimming took 5 bases from V and 4 from J, leaving 15 bases between them. Here the CDR3 DNA reads TGTGCCAGCAGCCCACGGAGGCTGGGTTACGAGCAGTACTTC. It encodes CASSPRRLGYEQYF. The variable domain in full, with the rest retrieved from reference TRBV7-8 and TRBJ2-7, is GAGVSQSPRYKVAKRGQDVALRCDPISGHVSLFWYQQALGQGPEFLTYFQNEAQLDKSGLPSDRFFAERPEGSVSTLKIQRTQQEDSAVYLCASSPRRLGYEQYFGPGTRLTVT.

The chain has TRBV27 and TRBJ1-6; 7 nucleotides match TRBD1. The germline gives CDR1 MNHEY, CDR2 SMNVEV (reference sequence). V trimming: 5 bases; J trimming: 7 bases; junction bases outside the gene matches: 8. The CDR3 runs to 15 residues. CDR3: CASSIYRGINSPLHF. CDR3 nucleotide sequence: TGTGCCAGCAGTATATACAGGGGAATCAATTCACCCCTCCACTTT.

This clone was detected only once. The chain combines TRBV7-6 with TRBJ2-7; 16 bases are shared with TRBD2. This CDR3 is built from 19 residues. Trimming at V came to 1 base and at J to 4 bases, leaving 10 bases not matched to a gene. Per germline, CDR1 SGHVS and CDR2 FNYEAQ. The DNA for the CDR3 is TGTGCCAGCAGCTTAGGGGGACTAGCGGGAGGGGGACTGATTTACGAGCAGTACTTC. It is translated as CASSLGGLAGGGLIYEQYF.

The chain combines TRBV28 with TRBJ1-5; possible D gene TRBD1, 5 bases. Trimming took 6 bases from V and 0 from J, leaving 15 bases between them. CDR1 and CDR2 (germline): MDHEN, SYDVKM. The CDR3 runs 16 residues. The CDR3, as DNA: TGTGCCAGCAGGACAGCCGGTATATATAGCAATCAGCCCCAGCATTTT. Amino acids: CASRTAGIYSNQPQHF.

The chain is built from TRBV5-1 and TRBJ2-7, with TRBD1 matching 7 bases. CDR1 SGHRS and CDR2 YFSETQ come from the germline V gene. The CDR3 is 17 residues long. V shed 0 bases, J shed 4 bases, and the junction held 13 bases outside the gene matches. The CDR3 sequence: CASSLAQGVVGIYEQYF. The DNA for the CDR3 is TGCGCCAGCAGCTTGGCCCAGGGGGTGGTTGGGATTTACGAGCAGTACTTC.

The J gene is TRBJ2-1, the V gene TRBV19; 9 positions agree with TRBD1. Trimming removed 7 bases from V and 2 bases from J; junction bases left unmatched: 6. The CDR3 spans 15 residues. Germline assignment: CDR1 LNHDA and CDR2 SQIVND (reference sequence). The CDR3 nucleotides read TGTGCCAGTAAGGGGGGACAGGGCCCCTACAATGAGCAGTTCTTC. This encodes CASKGGQGPYNEQFF.

The rearrangement links TRBV5-1 to TRBJ2-7; D possibly corresponds to TRBD2 (6 bases). This CDR3 spans 13 amino acids. V lost 4 bases to trimming and J lost 2 bases, with 10 bases between them. CDR1 is SGHRS and CDR2 is YFSETQ in the germline V gene. The CDR3 DNA reads as TGCGCCAGCAGCATAGCGGACCCCTACGAGCAGTACTTC. It specifies CASSIADPYEQYF.

The rearrangement uses TRBV4-3 and TRBJ2-7; D is possibly TRBD2 (7 bases). The germline gives CDR1 LGHNA, CDR2 YSLEER. CDR3 length: 15 residues. V lost 3 bases and J lost 7, with 19 bases in between. CDR3 protein: CASSHGGGGPAEQYF. The CDR3 DNA reads as TGCGCCAGCAGCCATGGAGGGGGGGGACCCGCGGAGCAGTACTTC.

V is TRBV9 and J is TRBJ2-1, with D possibly TRBD1 on 6 matching bases. CDR1 SGDLS and CDR2 YYNGEE come from the germline V gene. The CDR3 loop spans 16 amino acids. V gave up 3 bases and J gave up 9 bases, with 22 bases separating them. The CDR3 here is CASSAVPARGRGEQFF. The CDR3 nucleotides are TGTGCCAGCAGCGCCGTGCCGGCCAGGGGACGCGGTGAGCAGTTCTTC.

The rearrangement links TRBV11-2 to TRBJ2-1; a weak D match, TRBD2 (6 bases). The CDR3 is 18 amino acids. The V and J ends lost 3 bases and 3 bases respectively, with 21 bases between them. Per germline, CDR1 SGHAT and CDR2 FQNNGV. The CDR3 loop is CASSLGLLRGPSYNEQFF. The CDR3 region has the DNA TGTGCCAGCAGCTTGGGACTTTTGAGGGGACCCAGCTACAATGAGCAGTTCTTC.

The chain is built from TRBV9 and TRBJ1-1; the match to TRBD1 covers 8 bases. Germline V gives CDR1 SGDLS, CDR2 YYNGEE. The CDR3 is 17 residues long. V gave up 6 bases and J gave up 1 base; unmatched junction bases: 14. CDR3 coding DNA: TGTGCCAGCAACCCAGGGGGCATACGGACAGGGAACACTGAAGCTTTCTTT. This codes for CASNPGGIRTGNTEAFF.

V gene TRBV4-1 combines with J gene TRBJ2-4; 13 nucleotides line up with TRBD2. CDR3 length equals 17 residues. From germline, CDR1 is MGHRA and CDR2 YSYEKL. Trimming took 0 bases from V and 6 from J; bases not matched to a gene: 5. The CDR3 is CASSQEWTSGGRNIQYF. The CDR3 DNA follows: TGCGCCAGCAGCCAAGAGTGGACTAGCGGGGGCCGAAACATTCAGTACTTC.

This clone appeared a single time. This chain joins TRBV6-6 and TRBJ2-3; TRBD2 matches 7 bases. This CDR3 spans 15 amino acids. Germline values: CDR1 MNHNY, CDR2 SVGAGI (reference sequence). V trimming: 7 bases; J trimming: 0 bases; junction bases outside the gene matches: 7. CDR3 DNA sequence: TGTGCCAGCACTCCGACTAGCAGAAGCACAGATACGCAGTATTTT. Translation gives CASTPTSRSTDTQYF.

This clone was seen once. The CDR3: CASMSGTGVSQPQHF. The CDR3 nucleotides read TGTGCCAGCATGTCCGGGACAGGGGTAAGTCAGCCCCAGCATTTT. The genes are TRBV2 and TRBJ1-5, with TRBD1 matching 10 bases. V was clipped by 7 bases and J by 6 bases; unmatched bases: 9. CDR1 and CDR2 (germline): SNHLY, FYNNEI. The CDR3 runs 15 residues.

This clone appeared once. This chain links TRBV27 with TRBJ2-7; D is ambiguous. Germline CDR1 is MNHEY and CDR2 is SMNVEV (reference sequence). Trimming left V 5 bases short and J 2 bases short, with 13 bases between. This CDR3 comprises 14 residues. CDR3 DNA sequence: TGTGCCAGCAGTCCGCGTTCTCTCCCCTACGAGCAGTACTTC. The encoded protein is CASSPRSLPYEQYF.